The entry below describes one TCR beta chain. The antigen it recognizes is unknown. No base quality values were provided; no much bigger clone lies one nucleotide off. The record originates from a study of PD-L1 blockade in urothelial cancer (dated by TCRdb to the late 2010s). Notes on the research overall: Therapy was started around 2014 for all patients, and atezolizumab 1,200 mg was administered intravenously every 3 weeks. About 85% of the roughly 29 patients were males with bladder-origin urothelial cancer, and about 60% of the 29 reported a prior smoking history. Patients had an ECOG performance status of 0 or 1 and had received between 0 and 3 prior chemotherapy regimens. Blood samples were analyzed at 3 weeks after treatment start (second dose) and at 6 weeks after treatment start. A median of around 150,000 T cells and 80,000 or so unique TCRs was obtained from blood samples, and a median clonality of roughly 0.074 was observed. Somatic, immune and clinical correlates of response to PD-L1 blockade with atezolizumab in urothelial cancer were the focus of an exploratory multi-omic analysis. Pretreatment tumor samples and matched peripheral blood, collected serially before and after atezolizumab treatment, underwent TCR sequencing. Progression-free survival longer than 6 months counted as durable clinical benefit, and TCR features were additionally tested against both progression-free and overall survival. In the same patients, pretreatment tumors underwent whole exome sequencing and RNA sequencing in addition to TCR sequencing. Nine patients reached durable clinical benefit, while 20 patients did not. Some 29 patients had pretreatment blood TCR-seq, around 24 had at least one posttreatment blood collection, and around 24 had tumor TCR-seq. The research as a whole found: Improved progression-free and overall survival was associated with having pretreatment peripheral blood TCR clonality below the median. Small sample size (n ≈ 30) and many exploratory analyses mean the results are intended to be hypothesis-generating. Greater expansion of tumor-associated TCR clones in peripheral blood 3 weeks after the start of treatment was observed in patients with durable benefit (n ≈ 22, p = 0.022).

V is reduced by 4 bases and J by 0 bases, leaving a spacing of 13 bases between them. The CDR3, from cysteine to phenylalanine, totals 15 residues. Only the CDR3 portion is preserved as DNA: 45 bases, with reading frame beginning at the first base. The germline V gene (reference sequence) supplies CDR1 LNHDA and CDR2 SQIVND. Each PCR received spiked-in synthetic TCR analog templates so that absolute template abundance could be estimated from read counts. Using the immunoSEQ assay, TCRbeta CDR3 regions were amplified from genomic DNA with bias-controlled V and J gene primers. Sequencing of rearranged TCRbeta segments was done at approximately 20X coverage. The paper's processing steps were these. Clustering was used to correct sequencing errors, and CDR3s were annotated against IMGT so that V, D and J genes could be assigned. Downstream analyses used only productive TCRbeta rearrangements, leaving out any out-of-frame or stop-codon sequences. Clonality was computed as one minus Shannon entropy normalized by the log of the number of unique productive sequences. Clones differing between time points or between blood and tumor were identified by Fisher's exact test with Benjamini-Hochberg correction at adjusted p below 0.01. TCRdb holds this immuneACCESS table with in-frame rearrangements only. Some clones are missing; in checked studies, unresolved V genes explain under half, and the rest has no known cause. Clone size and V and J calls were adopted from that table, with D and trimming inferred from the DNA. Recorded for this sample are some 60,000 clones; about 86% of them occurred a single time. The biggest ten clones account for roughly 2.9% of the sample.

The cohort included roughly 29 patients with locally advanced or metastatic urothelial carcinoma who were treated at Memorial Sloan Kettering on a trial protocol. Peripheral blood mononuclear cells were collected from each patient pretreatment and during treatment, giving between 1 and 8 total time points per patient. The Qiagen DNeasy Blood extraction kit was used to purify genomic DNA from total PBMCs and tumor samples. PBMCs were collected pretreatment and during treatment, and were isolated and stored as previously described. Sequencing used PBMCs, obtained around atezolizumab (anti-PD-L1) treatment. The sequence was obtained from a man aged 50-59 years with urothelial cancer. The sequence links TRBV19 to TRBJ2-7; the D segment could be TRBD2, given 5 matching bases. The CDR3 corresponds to CASSTSLLSSYEQYF. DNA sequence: TGTGCCAGTAGTACTAGCCTTTTGAGCTCCTACGAGCAGTACTTC.